This TCR beta chain was documented in a study of blood T cell repertoires in COVID-19. Assay: immunoSEQ multiplex PCR; the TCRdb copy retains only in-frame clones and omits some. The sample contains 180,000 or so clones, 85% to 90% of which appear only once. CDR3 size: 16 residues. The ends lost 2 bases at V and 8 bases at J; junction bases unmatched: 8. Germline-derived CDR1 and CDR2 are SNHLY and FYNNEI. The rearrangement joins TRBV2 to TRBJ2-2; 10 nucleotides agree with TRBD2. The sample taken for sequencing was peripheral blood. The TCR originated in a person aged 65 to 85 with COVID-19, enrolled during active disease. In nucleotides, the CDR3 is TGTGCCAGCAGTGAAAGGCTAGCGGGAGACGTAGGGGAGCTGTTTTTT. As protein: CASSERLAGDVGELFF. The full variable domain, completed using reference TRBV2 and TRBJ2-2, is EPEVTQTPSHQVTQMGQEVILRCVPISNHLYFYWYRQILGQKVEFLVSFYNNEISEKSEIFDDQFSVERPDGSNFTLKIRSTKLEDSAMYFCASSERLAGDVGELFFGEGSRLTVL.